This T cell receptor beta chain appears in the sequencing data of a study of early T cells in non-severe SARS-CoV-2 infection. The CDR3 spans 16 residues. V lost 4 bases to trimming and J lost 3 bases; unmatched junction nucleotides: 12. The germline V gene has CDR1 DFQATT and CDR2 SNEGSKA (reference sequence). TCRdb re-analysed the 5' RACE reads in MiXCR, keeping a single row per CDR3 protein. The data show tens of thousands of distinct CDR3 sequences, with 4.5% to 5% seen just once and roughly 5% held by the top ten. This clonotype was seen ten or more times. This TCR came from an adult who was a healthcare worker with PCR-confirmed SARS-CoV-2 infection or an uninfected control (not recorded which). The sequencing input was whole blood. This chain connects TRBV20-1 to TRBJ2-3; 8 nucleotides line up with TRBD2. CDR3 bases: TGCAGTGCTACGAGCGGGGGCTCGAGATTGACAGATACGCAGTATTTT. Translation gives CSATSGGSRLTDTQYF.